These T cell receptor beta chains were read from a single sample in a study of regulatory T cells in long-lasting Graves disease. MiXCR was run by TCRdb on the multiplex PCR reads, yielding one entry per CDR3 protein. Of about 470,000 distinct CDR3 sequences in the sample, around 15% are singletons; the top ten hold approximately 12%. The sample also formed part of further work on T cells in Graves' hyperthyroidism and ophthalmopathy.

Source: peripheral blood mononuclear cells (PBMCs), taken at new diagnosis, from a patient treated with antithyroid drugs. The receptors were sampled from a man in his forties or fifties with Graves disease. CDR3s include the opening cysteine and the closing phenylalanine or tryptophan. The D gene is left open where the match is weak. The size entry is marked missing in some rows and otherwise reads once, few, many or a size class.

V,J,D,size,CDR3,DNA
TRBV5-1,TRBJ2-7,TRBD1,.,CASSLPGQHHEQYF,TGCGCCAGCAGCCTGCCGGGACAGCACCACGAGCAGTACTTC
TRBV2,TRBJ1-2,.,.,CASSLTGTYNYGYTF,TGTGCCAGCAGCCTCACCGGGACATACAACTATGGCTACACCTTC
TRBV28,TRBJ2-5,.,many,CASYGSFQETQYF,TGTGCCAGCTATGGGAGTTTCCAAGAGACCCAGTACTTC
TRBV4-1,TRBJ2-7,TRBD1,.,CASSPGTGGTYEQYF,TGCGCCAGCAGCCCTGGGACAGGGGGCACCTACGAGCAGTACTTC
TRBV20-1,TRBJ1-2,.,many,CSARDPGLNYGYTF,TGCAGTGCTAGAGATCCAGGACTTAACTATGGCTACACCTTC
TRBV12-3/TRBV12-4,TRBJ2-4,.,.,CASSPRQGDIQYF,TGTGCCAGCAGTCCAAGGCAAGGTGACATTCAGTACTTC
TRBV10-1,TRBJ2-2,.,.,CASSEHNTGELFF,TGCGCCAGCAGTGAGCATAACACCGGGGAGCTGTTTTTT
TRBV24-1,TRBJ2-2,.,few,CATSDLYVWTVNTGELFF,TGTGCCACCAGTGATTTGTACGTTTGGACGGTGAACACCGGGGAGCTGTTTTTT
TRBV10-3,TRBJ2-7,.,many,CAISDYQGWLEQYF,TGTGCCATCAGTGATTACCAGGGGTGGCTCGAGCAGTACTTC
TRBV29-1,TRBJ2-1,.,.,CSVEGTSNEQFF,TGCAGCGTTGAAGGGACCTCCAATGAGCAGTTCTTC